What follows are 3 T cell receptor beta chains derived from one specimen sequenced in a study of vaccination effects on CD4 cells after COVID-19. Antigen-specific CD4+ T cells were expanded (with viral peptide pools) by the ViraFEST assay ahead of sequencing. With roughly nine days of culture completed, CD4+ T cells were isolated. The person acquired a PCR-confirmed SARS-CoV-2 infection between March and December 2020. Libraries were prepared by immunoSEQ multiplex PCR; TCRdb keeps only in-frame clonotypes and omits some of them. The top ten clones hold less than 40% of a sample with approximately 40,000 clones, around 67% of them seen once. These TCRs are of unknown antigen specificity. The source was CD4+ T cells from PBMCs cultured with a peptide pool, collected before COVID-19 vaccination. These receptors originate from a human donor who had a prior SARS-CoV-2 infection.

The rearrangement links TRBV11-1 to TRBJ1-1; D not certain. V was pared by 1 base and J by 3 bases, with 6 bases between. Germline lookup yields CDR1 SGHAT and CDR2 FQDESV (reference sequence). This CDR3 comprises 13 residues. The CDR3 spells CASSLDYDTEAFF. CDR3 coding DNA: TGTGCCAGCAGCTTAGACTACGACACTGAAGCTTTCTTT.

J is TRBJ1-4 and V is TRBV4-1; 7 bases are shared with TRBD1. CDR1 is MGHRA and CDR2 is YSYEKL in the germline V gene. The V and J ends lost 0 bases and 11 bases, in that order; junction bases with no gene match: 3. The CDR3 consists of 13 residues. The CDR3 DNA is TGCGCCAGCAGCCAAGAGAGGGACAGTAAACTGTTTTTT. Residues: CASSQERDSKLFF.

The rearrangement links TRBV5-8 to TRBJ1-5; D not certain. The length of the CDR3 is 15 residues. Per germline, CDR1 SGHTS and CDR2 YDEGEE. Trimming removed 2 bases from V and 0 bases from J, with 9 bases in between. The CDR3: CASSLGRISNQPQHF. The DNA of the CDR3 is TGTGCCAGCAGCTTAGGTCGGATTAGCAATCAGCCCCAGCATTTT. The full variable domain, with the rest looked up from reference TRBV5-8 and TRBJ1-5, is EAGVTQSPTHLIKTRGQQATLRCSPISGHTSVYWYQQALGLGLQFLLWYDEGEERNRGNFPPRFSGRQFPNYSSELNVNALELEDSALYLCASSLGRISNQPQHFGDGTRLSIL.